This T cell receptor (beta chain) was sequenced during a study of T cell responses to AZD1222 COVID-19 vaccine. About the study: Second-dose intervals near 4 or 12 weeks were combined.

The CDR3 extends over 16 amino acids. Trimming shortened V by 0 bases and J by 0 bases, and 9 bases separated the two germline ends. The germline CDR1 and CDR2 sequences are MGHDK and SYGVNS. The repertoire was sequenced with immunoSEQ multiplex PCR; TCRdb's copy has only in-frame clones and lacks some. In the table there are tens of thousands of clones, roughly four fifths of which are singletons. The TCR sequence derives from an adult in good health. V gene TRBV25-1 combines with J gene TRBJ1-3; D is uncertain. The sequences come from peripheral blood, collected on day 0 of AZD1222 vaccination. The CDR3 nucleotides are TGTGCCAGCAGTGAATATGCGGAGGGCTCTGGAAACACCATATATTTT. Protein sequence: CASSEYAEGSGNTIYF.